This TCR beta chain was captured by sequencing in a study of blood T cell repertoires in COVID-19. Turning to the study itself: Material from acute and convalescent COVID-19 was sourced from the United States, Italy and Spain.

In the authors' workflow: Reference gene primer amplification gave nucleated cell count estimates. The assay was immunoSEQ multiplex PCR, and TCRdb's table has in-frame clones only and misses some. The V and J calls and clone size are taken from that table; D and trimming were inferred from the DNA. Altogether about 280,000 clones are present, approximately 83% being singletons, with the ten largest covering about 2.2%. The CDR3 is 15 amino acids. Trimming removed 4 bases from V and 2 bases from J, with 12 bases in between. CDR1 and CDR2 from the germline V gene are LGHDT and YNNKEL (reference sequence).

The sample comprised peripheral blood. V is TRBV3-1 (or the pseudogene TRBV3-2) and J is TRBJ1-3; D not certain. The TCR sequence derives from a woman younger than 45 who had recovered from COVID-19. Written as DNA, the CDR3 is TGTGCCAGCAGCCCCCTATCAGGCCCTGGAAACACCATATATTTT. Its protein is CASSPLSGPGNTIYF.